The 16 T cell receptor beta chains given below trace back to one sample, sequenced in a study of OX40 agonist ivuxolimab in advanced cancers. Profiled with immunoSEQ multiplex PCR; TCRdb holds only in-frame clones, not every one. The sample lists roughly 48,000 clones; about 83% were seen once. The sample consisted of CD4+ or CD8+ T cells sorted from blood, taken in a trial of the OX40 agonist ivuxolimab. These receptors were taken from an adult with an advanced solid tumor such as melanoma, head and neck, liver or kidney cancer.

This clone appeared once. The rearrangement links TRBV19 to TRBJ1-1; TRBD1 matches at 8 bases. CDR1 is LNHDA and CDR2 is SQIVND in the germline V gene (reference sequence). V gave up 4 bases and J gave up 6 bases; unmatched junction bases: 7. CDR3 length equals 14 residues. CDR3 loop: CASSTNRGMAEAFF. The DNA of the CDR3 is TGTGCCAGTAGTACAAACAGGGGGATGGCTGAAGCTTTCTTT.

This sequence joins TRBV12-5 and TRBJ1-2; no clear D gene. Trimming shortened V by 4 bases and J by 8 bases, and 11 bases separated the two germline ends. Per germline, CDR1 LGHNT and CDR2 FRNRAP. The CDR3 is 12 amino acids. The CDR3: CASGSGVSGYTF. For the CDR3, the DNA is TGTGCTAGTGGTTCTGGGGTCAGCGGCTACACCTTC.

The chain carries TRBV5-4 and TRBJ1-2; D may be TRBD1 (6 bases). The V and J ends lost 0 bases and 0 bases respectively, with 9 bases between them. This CDR3 comprises 15 residues. Germline V gene lookup returns CDR1 SGHNT and CDR2 YYREEE (reference sequence). The CDR3 region is CASSLGTAPNYGYTF. For the CDR3, the DNA is TGTGCCAGCAGCTTGGGGACAGCTCCTAACTATGGCTACACCTTC.

The chain combines TRBV6-5 with TRBJ2-1; TRBD2 matches at 8 bases. Germline CDR1 reads MNHEY; CDR2 reads SVGAGI. This CDR3 is 13 amino acids long. Trimming took 6 bases from V and 4 from J; bases not matched to a gene: 2. The CDR3 coding sequence is TGTGCCAGCAGCCCGGGGGGGTACAATGAGCAGTTCTTC. Protein product: CASSPGGYNEQFF.

The chain couples TRBV4-3 to TRBJ2-3; D might be TRBD2 (6 bases). V was cut by 7 bases and J by 2 bases, with 16 bases left in between. The CDR3 length is 15 residues. CDR1 is LGHNA and CDR2 is YSLEER in the germline V gene. The CDR3, as DNA: TGCGCCAGCATGGAGGGGCTAGCCGCCACAGATACGCAGTATTTT. It specifies CASMEGLAATDTQYF.

V and J are TRBV28 and TRBJ2-3, with D maybe TRBD1 (5 bases). CDR1 is MDHEN, CDR2 SYDVKM, per germline. CDR3 length: 14 amino acids. Trimming stripped 7 bases from V and 3 bases from J, with 14 bases between. For the CDR3, the DNA is TGTGCCAGCACTCCGGTAGGGGCGACAGATACGCAGTATTTT. Translation: CASTPVGATDTQYF.

The rearrangement uses TRBV19 and TRBJ1-5; unclear D gene. Germline-derived CDR1 and CDR2 are LNHDA and SQIVND (reference sequence). Between the trimmed V and J ends, which lost 7 bases and 3 bases, there was a span of 13 bases. This CDR3 is built from 14 residues. In nucleotides, the CDR3 is TGTGCCAGTACCTCCGCCGAACTCAATCAGCCCCAGCATTTT. This sequence encodes CASTSAELNQPQHF.

V is TRBV12-5 and J is TRBJ2-7; D possibly corresponds to TRBD2 (6 bases). CDR1 LGHNT and CDR2 FRNRAP come from the germline V gene. The germline V and J ends were trimmed by 2 bases and 1 base, with 18 bases remaining between them. CDR3 size: 17 residues. The CDR3 is CASGLSDGSSDSYEQYF. In DNA, the CDR3 is TGTGCTAGTGGTTTGTCAGACGGGAGCTCAGATTCCTACGAGCAGTACTTC.

The chain combines TRBV28 with TRBJ2-3; the D gene is possibly TRBD1 (5 bases). This CDR3 contains 14 residues. The germline gives CDR1 MDHEN, CDR2 SYDVKM. V lost 3 bases, J lost 7 bases, and 14 bases lay in between. The CDR3 sequence is CASSFDRPTYTQYF. CDR3 in DNA: TGTGCCAGCAGTTTCGACAGACCTACCTATACGCAGTATTTT.

This clone occurred once. The gene calls are TRBV5-5 and TRBJ2-2; D possibly uses TRBD1 or TRBD2 (6 bases each). V was clipped by 3 bases and J by 1 base, with 13 bases between them. CDR3 length: 16 amino acids. Germline V gene lookup returns CDR1 SGHKS and CDR2 YYEKEE (reference sequence). The DNA of the CDR3 is TGTGCCAGCAGCTGGCCGGAGGGGGTGAACACCGGGGAGCTGTTTTTT. It translates to CASSWPEGVNTGELFF.

The V call is TRBV30, the J call TRBJ2-1; D unresolved. Looked up from germline, CDR1 is GTSNPN and CDR2 is SVGIG (reference sequence). V was trimmed by 3 bases and J by 0 bases, leaving 12 bases between them. This CDR3 contains 15 residues. The CDR3 coding sequence is TGTGCCTGGAGCCGGGTTAGGAGCTCCTACAATGAGCAGTTCTTC. Translation: CAWSRVRSSYNEQFF.

The chain's CDR3 is CASSSLVRAWDTIYF. The DNA of the CDR3 is TGTGCCAGCAGCTCTTTAGTACGGGCTTGGGACACCATATATTTT. This chain links TRBV5-5 with TRBJ1-3; D unresolved. The V end was cut by 3 bases, the J end by 8 bases, with 18 bases between. Germline-derived CDR1 and CDR2 are SGHKS and YYEKEE (reference sequence). This CDR3 has 15 amino acids.

The V call is TRBV14, the J call TRBJ2-7; D may be TRBD1 (6 bases). This CDR3 region has 15 residues. The germline V and J ends were trimmed by 5 bases and 0 bases, with 14 bases remaining between them. The V gene's germline CDR1 is SGHDN and CDR2 FVKESK. CDR3 sequence reads: CASSSSRTDSYEQYF. CDR3 sequence (DNA): TGTGCCAGCAGCTCGTCTCGGACAGACTCCTACGAGCAGTACTTC.

The chain employs TRBV5-1 and TRBJ1-2; D may be TRBD1 (6 bases). Trimming removed 4 bases at V and 4 bases at J, with 20 bases between. CDR3 length: 16 residues. Germline CDR1 reads SGHRS; CDR2 reads YFSETQ. This chain's CDR3 is CASSTGQNRKGYGYTF. The CDR3 nucleotides read TGCGCCAGCAGCACTGGACAGAACCGCAAGGGCTATGGCTACACCTTC. Drawing the rest from reference TRBV5-1 and TRBJ1-2, the complete variable domain is KAGVTQTPRYLIKTRGQQVTLSCSPISGHRSVSWYQQTPGQGLQFLFEYFSETQRNKGNFPGRFSGRQFSNSRSEMNVSTLELGDSALYLCASSTGQNRKGYGYTFGSGTRLTVV.

This clone was seen a few times. The chain couples TRBV19 to TRBJ1-5, with D perhaps TRBD1 (6 bases). The germline V gene has CDR1 LNHDA and CDR2 SQIVND (reference sequence). This CDR3 is 14 amino acids long. Trimming cost V 7 bases and J 3 bases, with 13 bases left between them. CDR3 amino acids: CASIPQGNNQPQHF. The CDR3 DNA reads as TGTGCCAGTATTCCACAGGGAAACAATCAGCCCCAGCATTTT.

This clone has a single count. The chain combines TRBV11-3 with TRBJ2-7; D remains unclear. CDR1 SGHNT and CDR2 YENEEA come from the germline V gene. This CDR3 is built from 16 residues. V was cut by 5 bases and J by 3 bases, with 20 bases left in between. The CDR3: CASSLSGIEKFYEQYF. The CDR3 nucleotides are TGTGCCAGCAGCCTTTCCGGAATTGAAAAGTTCTACGAGCAGTACTTC. The entire variable domain, with the rest obtained from reference TRBV11-3 and TRBJ2-7, is as follows: EAGVVQSPRYKIIEKKQPVAFWCNPISGHNTLYWYLQNLGQGPELLIRYENEEAVDDSQLPKDRFSAERLKGVDSTLKIQPAELGDSAVYLCASSLSGIEKFYEQYFGPGTRLTVT.